These 10 T cell receptor beta chains share one sample of origin, sequenced in a study of blood T cell repertoires in COVID-19. Clones were sequenced by immunoSEQ multiplex PCR, and TCRdb holds only the in-frame ones, with some missing. The sample has roughly 81,000 clones; more than 85% are singletons. Sequencing was performed on peripheral blood. The source is a man between 40 and 49 years old with acute or convalescent COVID-19.

The chain couples TRBV7-3 to TRBJ2-1; TRBD1 matches at 9 bases. CDR3 size: 14 residues. Germline V gives CDR1 SGHTA, CDR2 FQGTGA. The ends lost 4 bases at V and 8 bases at J; junction bases unmatched: 6. The CDR3 spells CASSSGQGSDEQFF. In DNA form, the CDR3 reads TGTGCCAGCAGCTCTGGACAGGGGAGTGATGAGCAGTTCTTC. Based on the CDR3 plus reference TRBV7-3 and TRBJ2-1, the full variable domain is GAGVSQTPSNKVTEKGKYVELRCDPISGHTALYWYRQSLGQGPEFLIYFQGTGAADDSGLPNDRFFAVRPEGSVSTLKIQRTERGDSAVYLCASSSGQGSDEQFFGPGTRLTVL.

The J gene is TRBJ1-1, the V gene TRBV29-1; no clear D gene. The CDR3 has 18 amino acids. Trimming took off 4 bases at V and 0 bases at J, with 24 bases between the two ends. Germline values: CDR1 SQVTM, CDR2 ANQGSEA. The CDR3 region has the DNA TGCAGCGTTGGGATTGGACCCACTCCCAGAGGGATGAACACTGAAGCTTTCTTT. Encoded protein: CSVGIGPTPRGMNTEAFF.

The rearrangement uses TRBV18 and TRBJ1-2, with 7 bases that match TRBD1. The CDR3 consists of 13 residues. Germline V gives CDR1 KGHSH, CDR2 LQKENI. Trimming took 3 bases from V and 6 from J; bases not matched to a gene: 4. The CDR3 loop reads CASSPTGKNGYTF. The CDR3 coding sequence is TGTGCCAGCTCACCGACAGGGAAGAATGGCTACACCTTC.

The chain employs TRBV19 and TRBJ2-5; 10 nucleotides align to TRBD1. CDR3 length: 16 residues. CDR1 and CDR2 from the germline V gene are LNHDA and SQIVND (reference sequence). The ends lost 3 bases at V and 5 bases at J; junction bases unmatched: 9. The CDR3 DNA sequence: TGTGCCAGTAGTATTTACTTGACGGGACAGGGGGAGACCCAGTACTTC. Amino acid sequence: CASSIYLTGQGETQYF.

The chain recombines TRBV7-6 with TRBJ2-1, with TRBD2 matching over 9 bases. Germline CDR1 SGHVS, CDR2 FNYEAQ. V trimming: 5 bases; J trimming: 3 bases; junction bases outside the gene matches: 8. This CDR3 is 16 amino acids long. CDR3 in amino acids: CASSGGSGGFYNEQFF. The CDR3 bases are TGTGCCAGCAGCGGGGGTAGCGGGGGTTTCTACAATGAGCAGTTCTTC.

In DNA, the CDR3 is TGTGCCTGGAGTATTCGGCAGGGCTCAGATACGCAGTATTTT. This translates into CAWSIRQGSDTQYF. The chain combines TRBV30 with TRBJ2-3; D is perhaps TRBD1 (5 bases). Looked up from germline, CDR1 is GTSNPN and CDR2 is SVGIG (reference sequence). Trimming cost V 2 bases and J 4 bases, with 13 bases left between them. This CDR3 has 14 residues.

V and J are TRBV7-8 and TRBJ2-5; D may be TRBD2 (5 bases). The CDR3 is 17 residues long. CDR1 and CDR2 from the germline V gene are SGHVS and FQNEAQ. V was clipped by 2 bases and J by 0 bases, with 16 bases between them. The CDR3 loop reads CASSLSGLAQYQETQYF. The CDR3 DNA follows: TGTGCCAGCAGCTTATCAGGATTAGCGCAGTACCAAGAGACCCAGTACTTC.

This clone showed up just once. V is TRBV5-1 and J is TRBJ1-2; D is uncertain. Trimming removed 1 base at V and 4 bases at J, with 8 bases between. Germline values: CDR1 SGHRS, CDR2 YFSETQ. The CDR3 is 13 amino acids. The CDR3, as DNA: TGCGCCAGCAGCTTGCCAGGACTCTATGGCTACACCTTC. This translates into CASSLPGLYGYTF.

This chain joins TRBV2 and TRBJ1-3; 11 bases are a match to TRBD1. The CDR3 is 14 residues long. V was pared by 8 bases and J by 6 bases, with 6 bases of the junction left unmatched. Per the germline V gene, CDR1 is SNHLY and CDR2 is FYNNEI. This CDR3 reads CASGTGGSVNTIYF. CDR3 sequence (DNA): TGTGCCAGCGGGACAGGGGGTTCGGTAAACACCATATATTTT.

This clone has just a few counts. This chain connects TRBV5-1 to TRBJ1-4; 8 bases fit TRBD1. Losses at the gene ends were 4 bases for V and 8 bases for J; bases not matched to a gene: 7. The CDR3 is made up of 14 amino acids. Germline loops: CDR1 SGHRS, CDR2 YFSETQ. The CDR3 nucleotides are TGCGCCAGCAGCCCGACAGGGGAGGGGGAAAAACTGTTTTTT. This sequence encodes CASSPTGEGEKLFF.